Listed here are 2 T cell receptor beta chains from one sample, sequenced in a study of vaccination and CD4 T cells after COVID-19 (dated by TCRdb to the early 2020s). The library was obtained by PCR. Reads for this sample came from an Illumina iSeq 100. DNA from cultured CD4+ T cells was subjected to TCR sequencing with the Oncomine TCR Beta short-read assay at the Johns Hopkins FTIC core. TCRdb reworked the public reads: Q25 trimming with fastp, MiXCR clone assembly, productive beta chains retained. Every distinct CDR3 protein forms one entry, paired with its most common genes and DNA. This sample has about 30,000 distinct CDR3 sequences in its table, and around 33% of those were observed once. Under 3.5% of the sample belongs to the ten largest clones. These receptors' targets are unknown. Read against the paper, the sample's time point label means: late sampling 161 to 241 days after vaccination in a few convalescent patients. Reading the label with the study, this specimen's treatment or condition is: approximately 9-day PBMC culture with coronavirus spike peptide pools or control peptides (ViraFEST assay).

The sequenced sample was CD4+ T cells from blood, cultured in vitro, obtained about 7 months after SARS-CoV-2 vaccination. The receptors were sampled from a human donor who had recovered from COVID-19.

In its sample, this clonotype was seen a few times. The V call is TRBV7-3, the J call TRBJ2-1; 7 bases are shared with TRBD2. After removal of 2 bases from V and 9 bases from J, the junction contained 10 bases not matched to a gene. This CDR3 spans 15 amino acids. Germline values: CDR1 SGHTA, CDR2 FQGTGA. The CDR3 sequence is CASSLDTSVLGEQFF. The CDR3 nucleotides read TGTGCCAGCAGCTTAGATACTAGCGTCCTAGGTGAGCAGTTCTTC.

The gene calls are TRBV19 and TRBJ2-2; no clear D gene. The V gene lost 7 bases and the J gene lost 1 base, with 4 bases spanning the gap. Germline V CDR1 and CDR2: LNHDA, SQIVND (reference sequence). This CDR3 contains 12 residues. The CDR3 DNA reads TGTGCCAGTAAGGAGAACACCGGGGAGCTGTTTTTT. Protein product: CASKENTGELFF.